One TCR beta chain is described in this entry. Antigen: not known. Germline CDR1 LNHDA, CDR2 SQIVND (reference sequence). V trimming: 5 bases; J trimming: 9 bases; junction bases outside the gene matches: 10. The CDR3 runs 14 residues. Profiled with immunoSEQ multiplex PCR; TCRdb holds only in-frame clones, not every one. The data show some 1.5 million clones, with nearly 99% seen just once and approximately 0.44% held by the top ten. The data are from a study of shared clonotypes between healthy human individuals. Looking at the study overall: For every donor, three CD4 naive, three CD4 memory, two CD8 naive and one CD8 memory plates were used. Study results and caveats: Some clonotypes were shared by all four sorted-subset donors, while others were not shared. The non-shared ones had lower generation probabilities than the shared ones.

The receptor was isolated from a man aged 25-45 years in good health. The V gene is TRBV19, the J gene TRBJ2-4, with TRBD1 matching over 7 bases. The material sequenced was naive CD4+ T cells sorted from blood. Sample subset: CD45RA+ positively selected. The CDR3, as DNA: TGTGCCAGTAGTCCTGGCAGGGGGACCGTCATTCAGTACTTC. Protein sequence: CASSPGRGTVIQYF.